What follows are 14 T cell receptor beta chains derived from one specimen sequenced in a study of Graves' ophthalmopathy and Graves' hyperthyroidism. Amplifying from RNA transcripts, the study obtained TCR beta CDR3 regions. Second-round multiplex PCR came after first-round RT-PCR with HTBI primers. TCRdb re-called the multiplex PCR reads through MiXCR, storing one row per CDR3 protein. Here the sample spans 580,000 or so distinct CDR3 sequences, about 40% being singletons. Specimen: peripheral blood or thyroid tissue (not recorded which). Receptors were obtained from an adult man with Graves' hyperthyroidism.

The chain combines TRBV2 with TRBJ1-4; the D gene is possibly TRBD1 (6 bases). Germline CDR1 reads SNHLY; CDR2 reads FYNNEI. There are 15 residues in the CDR3. V shed 6 bases and J shed 8 bases, with 19 bases lying between them. The CDR3 spells CASSEGPGAREKLFF. The DNA of the CDR3 is TGTGCCAGCAGCGAGGGGCCAGGGGCTAGGGAAAAACTGTTTTTT.

This sequence joins TRBV10-3 and TRBJ2-1; TRBD1 agrees at 8 bases. CDR1 is ENHRY, CDR2 SYGVKD, per germline. V lost 6 bases to trimming and J lost 5 bases; unmatched junction nucleotides: 12. The CDR3 consists of 16 residues. DNA for the CDR3: TGTGCCATCAGGGGGACGACAGGGGACGAAAACAATGAGCAGTTCTTC. It translates to CAIRGTTGDENNEQFF.

The CDR3 spells CASSRSGQINTEAFF. The CDR3, as DNA: TGTGCCAGCAGCCGGTCGGGACAGATAAACACTGAAGCTTTCTTT. The chain couples TRBV9 to TRBJ1-1; 7 bases line up with TRBD1. The junction had 8 bases not matched to a gene; V was cut back by 4 bases and J by 2 bases. The CDR3 contains 15 residues. CDR1 SGDLS and CDR2 YYNGEE come from the germline V gene.

Here the CDR3 reads CSVRLAKRIYNEQFF. In DNA form, the CDR3 reads TGCAGCGTAAGACTAGCGAAAAGGATATACAATGAGCAGTTCTTC. The genes are TRBV29-1 and TRBJ2-7; 8 nucleotides match TRBD2. The DNA end lines up better with TRBJ2-1; the J call may be wrong. CDR3 length: 15 residues. From germline, CDR1 is SQVTM and CDR2 ANQGSEA.

For this clonotype: A much larger clone differs by one base, so this may be a read error. This is likely a read error, given that the CDR3 carries no conserved phenylalanine or tryptophan at its end. V gene TRBV2 combines with J gene TRBJ1-2, with D maybe TRBD1 (5 bases). Trimming left V 6 bases short and J 7 bases short, with 12 bases between. This CDR3 comprises 12 residues. Germline V CDR1 and CDR2: SNHLY, FYNNEI. The DNA of the CDR3 is TGTGCCAGCAGCACCTGGGGCAGTGGCTACACCCTC. Protein product: CASSTWGSGYTL.

Comment on this clonotype: This may arise from a read error, as a much more abundant clone is one base away. Likely a read error: the CDR3 ends without its conserved phenylalanine or tryptophan. This chain connects TRBV9 to TRBJ1-2; D remains unclear. With 4 bases removed from V and 11 bases from J, the gap between germline ends came to 15 bases. CDR1 is SGDLS and CDR2 is YYNGEE in the germline V gene. The CDR3 is 12 residues long. In DNA, the CDR3 is TGTGCCAGCAGCTTGGGAACTTCGAATTACACCCTC. The encoded protein is CASSLGTSNYTL.

This clonotype was recorded at least ten times. This chain joins TRBV2 and TRBJ1-2; 9 nucleotides align to TRBD1. The CDR3 spans 14 residues. Germline loops: CDR1 SNHLY, CDR2 FYNNEI. V lost 3 bases and J lost 3; bases outside the gene matches: 2. CDR3 DNA sequence: TGTGCCAGCAGTGAGGACAGGGGATACTATGGCTACACCTTC. Translated: CASSEDRGYYGYTF.

This clonotype has at least ten counts. This chain links TRBV7-8 with TRBJ2-7, with 11 positions matching TRBD2. The end of the DNA fits TRBJ2-1 better, so the J call may be wrong. CDR3 size: 14 residues. Germline V CDR1 and CDR2: SGHVS, FQNEAQ. CDR3: CASRRGTSGSGQFF. CDR3 coding DNA: TGTGCCAGCAGGCGAGGGACTAGCGGCTCAGGGCAGTTCTTC.

This clonotype was detected a few times. The rearrangement links TRBV27 to TRBJ2-2; tentatively, D is TRBD1 (6 bases). The CDR3 covers 15 residues. V lost 2 bases, J lost 3 bases, and 10 bases lay in between. Germline loops: CDR1 MNHEY, CDR2 SMNVEV (reference sequence). CDR3 amino acids: CASSLTGWDTGELFF. For the CDR3, the DNA is TGTGCCAGCAGTTTAACAGGGTGGGACACCGGGGAGCTGTTTTTT.

The chain joins TRBV7-9 to TRBJ2-2; D remains unclear. This CDR3 contains 15 residues. Looked up from germline, CDR1 is SEHNR and CDR2 is FQNEAQ (reference sequence). V was clipped by 5 bases and J by 0 bases, with 10 bases between them. DNA of the CDR3: TGTGCCAGCAGCCGCGGCCCCGCGAACACCGGGGAGCTGTTTTTT. Translated, it gives CASSRGPANTGELFF.

The rearrangement joins TRBV13 to TRBJ2-5, with 7 positions matching TRBD1. Per germline, CDR1 PRHDT and CDR2 FYEKMQ (reference sequence). With V trimmed by 2 bases and J by 3 bases, 6 bases remained unmatched. The CDR3 extends over 15 amino acids. The CDR3 region is CASSLSQGTEETQYF. DNA of the CDR3: TGTGCCAGCAGCTTATCTCAGGGGACAGAAGAGACCCAGTACTTC. The full variable domain, completed using reference TRBV13 and TRBJ2-5, is AAGVIQSPRHLIKEKRETATLKCYPIPRHDTVYWYQQGPGQDPQFLISFYEKMQSDKGSIPDRFSAQQFSDYHSELNMSSLELGDSALYFCASSLSQGTEETQYFGPGTRLLVL.

This clonotype appeared many times. The gene calls are TRBV9 and TRBJ1-2; maybe TRBD1 (6 bases). The V gene's germline CDR1 is SGDLS and CDR2 YYNGEE. V was cut by 1 base and J by 4 bases, with 14 bases left in between. This CDR3 has 15 amino acids. This CDR3 is CASSVSGQPLYGYTF. The CDR3 DNA sequence: TGTGCCAGCAGCGTAAGTGGACAGCCTCTCTATGGCTACACCTTC.

As concerns this clonotype: A read error may explain this, as a much larger clone is one base away. The chain carries TRBV10-3 and TRBJ2-7; D uncertain. This CDR3 has 13 residues. Germline-derived CDR1 and CDR2 are ENHRY and SYGVKD. The CDR3 here is CASSYTSSYGQYF. Written as DNA, the CDR3 is TGTGCCAGCTCGTACACGAGCTCCTACGGGCAGTACTTC.

The chain combines TRBV6-1 with TRBJ1-2, with 11 bases that match TRBD1. Trimming cost V 0 bases and J 3 bases; bases outside gene matches: 9. Germline V gives CDR1 MNHNS, CDR2 SASEGT. This CDR3 region has 18 residues. Here the CDR3 DNA reads TGTGCCAGCAGTGAAGCGCGAAAACCGGGACAGGGGGACTATGGCTACACCTTC. Translation: CASSEARKPGQGDYGYTF.